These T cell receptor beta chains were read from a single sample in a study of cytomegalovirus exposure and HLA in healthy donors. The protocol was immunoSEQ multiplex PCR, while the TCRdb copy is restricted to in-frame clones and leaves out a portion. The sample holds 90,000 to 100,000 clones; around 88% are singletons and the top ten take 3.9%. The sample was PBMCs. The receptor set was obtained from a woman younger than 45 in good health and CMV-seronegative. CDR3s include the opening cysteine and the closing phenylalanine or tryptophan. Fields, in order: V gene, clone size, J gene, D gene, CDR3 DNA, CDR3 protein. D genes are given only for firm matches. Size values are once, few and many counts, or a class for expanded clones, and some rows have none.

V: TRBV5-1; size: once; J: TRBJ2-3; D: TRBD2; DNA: TGCGCCAGCAGCTCCGGACTAGCGGGGGGGTATAGCACAGATACGCAGTATTTT; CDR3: CASSSGLAGGYSTDTQYF
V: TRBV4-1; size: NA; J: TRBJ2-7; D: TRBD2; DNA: TGCGCCAGCAGCCATTCCGGCCCGGTGCTAGCGGGGGAGAGGCAGTACTTC; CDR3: CASSHSGPVLAGERQYF
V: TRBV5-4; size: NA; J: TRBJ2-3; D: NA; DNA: TGTGCCAGCAGTAGGGCCCGGGGAGGCACAGATACGCAGTATTTT; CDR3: CASSRARGGTDTQYF
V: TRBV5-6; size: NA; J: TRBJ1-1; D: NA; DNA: TGTGCCAGCAGCCGAATGGGCCCCCTCACTGAAGCTTTCTTT; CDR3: CASSRMGPLTEAFF
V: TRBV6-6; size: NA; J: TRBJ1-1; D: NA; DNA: TGTGCCAGCGGGGGGGACGGAGGAACTACATTGGGTGAAGCTTTCTTT; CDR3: CASGGDGGTTLGEAFF
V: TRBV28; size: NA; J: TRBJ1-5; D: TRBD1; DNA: TGTGCCAGCAGTTCAGGCTACAGGGGGTCTCAGCCCCAGCATTTT; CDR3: CASSSGYRGSQPQHF
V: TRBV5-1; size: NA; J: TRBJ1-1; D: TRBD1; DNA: TGCGCCAGCAGCCGGGACAGGGCTATGAACACTGAAGCTTTCTTT; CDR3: CASSRDRAMNTEAFF
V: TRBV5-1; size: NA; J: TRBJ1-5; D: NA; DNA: TGCGCCAGCAGCTTGGGGACGGACAGTTCGGGTCAGCCCCAGCATTTT; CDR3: CASSLGTDSSGQPQHF
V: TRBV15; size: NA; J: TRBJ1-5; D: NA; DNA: TGTGCCACCAGCAGTACAAGGGGTGGACAGCCCCAGCATTTT; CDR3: CATSSTRGGQPQHF
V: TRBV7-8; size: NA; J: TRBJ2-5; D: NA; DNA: TGTGCCAGCAGCTTAGGCCTCTCGAGCGTTATCGATTTTGAGACCCAGTACTTC; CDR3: CASSLGLSSVIDFETQYF
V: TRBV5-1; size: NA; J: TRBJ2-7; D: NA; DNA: TGCGCCAGCAGCTCCCGAGACTTCTCAGTTCCCACCTACGAGCAGTACTTC; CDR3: CASSSRDFSVPTYEQYF
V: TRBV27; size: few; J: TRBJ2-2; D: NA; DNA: TGTGCCAGCAGCCCACATATAAACACCGGGGAGCTGTTTTTT; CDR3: CASSPHINTGELFF
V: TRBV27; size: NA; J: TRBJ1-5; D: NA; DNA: TGTGCCAGCAGTTTATCCCCGGGGGTCTATAGCAATCAGCCCCAGCATTTT; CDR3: CASSLSPGVYSNQPQHF
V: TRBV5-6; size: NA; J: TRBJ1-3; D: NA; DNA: TGTGCCAGCAGTCGGGGTTTCTCTGGAAACACCATATATTTT; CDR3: CASSRGFSGNTIYF
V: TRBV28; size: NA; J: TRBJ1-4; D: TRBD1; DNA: TGTGCCAGCAGCCCAGGGGGTTGGGATGAAAAACTGTTTTTT; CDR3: CASSPGGWDEKLFF
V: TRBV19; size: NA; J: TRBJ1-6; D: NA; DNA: TGTGCCAGTACCCTTTTCCCCTTCGCCCGGGGGGGGAGTTACGATAATTCACCCCTCCACTTT; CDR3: CASTLFPFARGGSYDNSPLHF
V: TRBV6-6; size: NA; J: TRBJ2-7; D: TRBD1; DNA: TGTGCCAGCAGTTACCCGGGACAGGGGGCCTACGAGCAGTACTTC; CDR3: CASSYPGQGAYEQYF
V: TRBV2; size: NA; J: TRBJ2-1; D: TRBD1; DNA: TGTGCCAGCAGTTCGAGGGGACAGGAGCAGTTCTTC; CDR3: CASSSRGQEQFF
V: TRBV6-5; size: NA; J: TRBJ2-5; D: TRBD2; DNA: TGTGCCAGCAGTTACCGGGCTAAGGAGGGGACTAGTTACTTC; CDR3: CASSYRAKEGTSYF
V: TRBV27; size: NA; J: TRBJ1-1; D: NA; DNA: TGTGCCAGCAGTTTATCCTGGGCGATGAACACTGAAGCTTTCTTT; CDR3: CASSLSWAMNTEAFF
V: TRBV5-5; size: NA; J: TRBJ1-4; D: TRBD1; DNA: TGTGCCAGCAGCCTCGGGACAGGGGGTAATAATGAAAAACTGTTTTTT; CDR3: CASSLGTGGNNEKLFF
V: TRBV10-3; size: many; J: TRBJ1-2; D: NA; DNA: TGTGCCATCCGCGCTTCCTCTTCTAGCGATGGCTACACCTTC; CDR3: CAIRASSSSDGYTF